The 27 T cell receptor beta chains below all came from one sample that was sequenced in a study of T cell responses to AZD1222 COVID-19 vaccine. This table comes from immunoSEQ multiplex PCR, and its TCRdb copy is limited to in-frame clones, with some not included. The sample yields 140,000 to 150,000 clones, about 93% seen once. Sample: peripheral blood, taken on day 0 of MenACWY control vaccination. The receptors derive from an adult in good health.

The rearrangement links TRBV5-1 to TRBJ1-2; 11 nucleotides agree with TRBD1. V gave up 0 bases and J gave up 2 bases; unmatched junction bases: 3. The germline gives CDR1 SGHRS, CDR2 YFSETQ. CDR3 length: 16 amino acids. The CDR3 coding sequence is TGCGCCAGCAGCTTGGGGACAGGGGGCGCGAACTATGGCTACACCTTC. Amino acid sequence: CASSLGTGGANYGYTF.

The rearrangement uses TRBV28 and TRBJ2-7, with 10 bases lining up with TRBD1. The CDR3 runs to 12 residues. Trimming at V came to 7 bases and at J to 4 bases, leaving 1 base not matched to a gene. Looked up from germline, CDR1 is MDHEN and CDR2 is SYDVKM. The CDR3 sequence is CASTGQGYEQYF. The CDR3, as DNA: TGTGCCAGCACGGGACAGGGGTACGAGCAGTACTTC.

Comments on this clone: This same CDR3 is encoded by further DNA sequences in the sample. The chain combines TRBV7-8 with TRBJ1-5, with TRBD1 identical over 8 bases. The germline CDR1 and CDR2 sequences are SGHVS and FQNEAQ. CDR3 size: 15 residues. Trimming removed 4 bases from V and 0 bases from J; junction bases left unmatched: 2. CDR3 loop: CASSSDRVSNQPQHF. The CDR3 coding sequence is TGTGCCAGCAGCTCGGACAGGGTTAGCAATCAGCCCCAGCATTTT.

V is TRBV19 and J is TRBJ1-5, with 12 bases that match TRBD1. Trimming cost V 11 bases and J 2 bases; bases outside gene matches: 10. The germline CDR1 and CDR2 sequences are LNHDA and SQIVND (reference sequence). The CDR3 loop spans 16 amino acids. CDR3 sequence (DNA): TGTGCCGCCCAAGGGGGGACAGGGGGCGGCAATCAGCCCCAGCATTTT. Protein: CAAQGGTGGGNQPQHF.

The CDR3: CASSPGGGPAGYTF. CDR3 DNA: TGTGCCAGCAGCCCCGGCGGGGGGCCAGCTGGCTACACCTTC. V is TRBV6-4 and J is TRBJ1-2; perhaps TRBD1 as D (6 bases). The V and J ends lost 6 bases and 7 bases respectively, with 18 bases between them. The CDR3 has 14 amino acids. Germline V gives CDR1 MRHNA, CDR2 SNTAGT.

This rearrangement joins TRBV27 to TRBJ1-3; perhaps TRBD1 as D (6 bases). The CDR3 sequence is 15 residues long. Germline lookup yields CDR1 MNHEY and CDR2 SMNVEV (reference sequence). V was clipped by 7 bases and J by 7 bases, with 20 bases between them. The CDR3 DNA sequence: TGTGCCAGCACGCCCAACGGACAGCAGATTAACACCATATATTTT. It yields the protein CASTPNGQQINTIYF.

The chain links TRBV27 to TRBJ1-5; no reliable D call. Trimming took 0 bases from V and 2 from J, leaving 2 bases between them. Germline V gene lookup returns CDR1 MNHEY and CDR2 SMNVEV (reference sequence). This CDR3 spans 13 amino acids. CDR3 sequence: CASSLSGNQPQHF. CDR3 nucleotide sequence: TGTGCCAGCAGTTTATCGGGCAATCAGCCCCAGCATTTT.

J is TRBJ1-1 and V is TRBV19; 7 positions match TRBD1. V trimming: 5 bases; J trimming: 5 bases; junction bases outside the gene matches: 8. The CDR3 extends over 14 amino acids. The germline CDR1 and CDR2 sequences are LNHDA and SQIVND (reference sequence). CDR3 sequence: CASSVSGQRTEAFF. DNA of the CDR3: TGTGCCAGTAGTGTGTCGGGACAGAGGACTGAAGCTTTCTTT. Full variable domain (remainder filled in from reference TRBV19 and TRBJ1-1): DGGITQSPKYLFRKEGQNVTLSCEQNLNHDAMYWYRQDPGQGLRLIYYSQIVNDFQKGDIAEGYSVSREKKESFPLTVTSAQKNPTAFYLCASSVSGQRTEAFFGQGTRLTVV.

This clone was counted once. The gene calls are TRBV15 and TRBJ1-3, with 8 bases fitting TRBD1. This CDR3 contains 14 residues. From germline, CDR1 is LNHNV and CDR2 YYDKDF (reference sequence). With 2 bases clipped from V and 4 bases from J, the junction kept 1 base outside the gene matches. Written as DNA, the CDR3 is TGTGCCACCAGCAGAAGGACAGGGGGAAACACCATATATTTT. Its protein is CATSRRTGGNTIYF.

The genes are TRBV19 and TRBJ2-7; D gene unclear. The CDR3 has 13 amino acids. Germline V gene lookup returns CDR1 LNHDA and CDR2 SQIVND (reference sequence). V lost 3 bases to trimming and J lost 0 bases, with 6 bases between them. CDR3 bases: TGTGCCAGTAGTATGACGAGCTCCTACGAGCAGTACTTC. Translated: CASSMTSSYEQYF.

The chain joins TRBV27 to TRBJ1-1; no clear D gene. Trimming shortened V by 8 bases and J by 6 bases, and 13 bases separated the two germline ends. The CDR3 is 12 amino acids. Germline values: CDR1 MNHEY, CDR2 SMNVEV (reference sequence). CDR3 protein: CASALPGSEAFF. CDR3 coding DNA: TGTGCCAGCGCCCTACCGGGCTCTGAAGCTTTCTTT.

This chain joins TRBV3-1 (or the pseudogene TRBV3-2) and TRBJ2-7; 9 bases fit TRBD2. Losses at the gene ends were 1 base for V and 7 bases for J; bases not matched to a gene: 8. Germline V gene data show CDR1 as LGHDT and CDR2 as YNNKEL (reference sequence). This CDR3 region has 15 residues. DNA of the CDR3: TGTGCCAGCAGCCAAGGGGGCGAGCGGGGGGCGGAGCAGTACTTC. It encodes CASSQGGERGAEQYF.

The J gene is TRBJ2-7, the V gene TRBV7-9; D not certain. This CDR3 is built from 12 residues. CDR1 and CDR2 (germline): SEHNR, FQNEAQ (reference sequence). Between the trimmed V and J ends, which lost 5 bases and 6 bases, there was a span of 11 bases. CDR3 sequence reads: CASSTDKIEQYF. The CDR3 region has the DNA TGTGCCAGCAGCACCGACAAGATCGAGCAGTACTTC.

This chain uses TRBV6-5 with TRBJ1-2, with D perhaps matching TRBD1 (5 bases). Per the germline V gene, CDR1 is MNHEY and CDR2 is SVGAGI. This CDR3 region has 12 residues. Trimming took 5 bases from V and 8 from J, leaving 12 bases between them. The CDR3 region has the DNA TGTGCCAGCAGTAGGGGTAATAAGGGCTACACCTTC. Translation: CASSRGNKGYTF.

The chain uses TRBV28 and TRBJ1-1; D is uncertain. Germline V lookup: CDR1 MDHEN, CDR2 SYDVKM. Trimming removed 5 bases at V and 7 bases at J, with 14 bases between. CDR3 length: 13 residues. CDR3 residues: CASSIGRWGEAFF. Written as DNA, the CDR3 is TGTGCCAGCAGTATAGGACGGTGGGGTGAAGCTTTCTTT. Filled out from reference TRBV28 and TRBJ1-1, the complete variable domain reads DVKVTQSSRYLVKRTGEKVFLECVQDMDHENMFWYRQDPGLGLRLIYFSYDVKMKEKGDIPEGYSVSREKKERFSLILESASTNQTSMYLCASSIGRWGEAFFGQGTRLTVV.

The chain recombines TRBV27 with TRBJ1-2, with 9 bases that match TRBD1. V trimming: 6 bases; J trimming: 7 bases; junction bases outside the gene matches: 6. From germline, CDR1 is MNHEY and CDR2 SMNVEV (reference sequence). CDR3 length equals 13 residues. As DNA, the CDR3 is TGTGCCAGCAGCCAGGGACAGGGCTTTGGCTACACCTTC. This translates into CASSQGQGFGYTF.

In DNA form, the CDR3 reads TGTGCCAGCAGCTTAGAGGGTTTCTACAATGAGCAGTTCTTC. Translating it yields CASSLEGFYNEQFF. The rearrangement links TRBV11-2 to TRBJ2-1; D not certain. V was pared by 0 bases and J by 3 bases, with 6 bases between. Per the germline V gene, CDR1 is SGHAT and CDR2 is FQNNGV. The CDR3 extends over 14 amino acids.

The gene calls are TRBV7-9 and TRBJ1-5, with 7 bases identical to TRBD1. There are 18 residues in the CDR3. CDR1 SEHNR and CDR2 FQNEAQ come from the germline V gene (reference sequence). V was pared by 4 bases and J by 0 bases, with 12 bases of the junction left unmatched. Here the CDR3 reads CASSSWTGNYNSNQPQHF. For the CDR3, the DNA is TGTGCCAGCAGCTCCTGGACAGGAAACTACAATAGCAATCAGCCCCAGCATTTT.

The chain carries TRBV9 and TRBJ2-7; possibly TRBD1 for D (6 bases). The CDR3 is 14 amino acids. Germline assignment: CDR1 SGDLS and CDR2 YYNGEE. The germline V and J ends were trimmed by 8 bases and 5 bases, with 20 bases remaining between them. The CDR3 DNA sequence: TGTGCCAGTGGGACGTCGGGACAAGGGAACGAGCAGTACTTC. This encodes CASGTSGQGNEQYF.

The chain combines TRBV5-5 with TRBJ1-3; 9 bases line up with TRBD1. Germline-derived CDR1 and CDR2 are SGHKS and YYEKEE (reference sequence). CDR3 length equals 16 residues. The V segment lost 4 bases and the J segment 0 bases; nucleotides outside the gene matches: 5. This chain's CDR3 is CASSRTGALSGNTIYF. The CDR3 DNA reads as TGTGCCAGCAGCAGGACAGGGGCCCTCTCTGGAAACACCATATATTTT.

This clone came up a few times. The chain links TRBV6-5 to TRBJ2-6; no clear D. The CDR3 covers 15 residues. Germline CDR1 and CDR2: MNHEY and SVGAGI. Deletions cut 7 bases from V and 1 base from J, with 11 bases between. CDR3 nucleotide sequence: TGTGCCAGCATGTGGGGTGTTTCTGGGGCCAACGTCCTGACTTTC. Translating gives CASMWGVSGANVLTF.

V usage is TRBV7-2 and J usage is TRBJ1-6, with a possible D match to TRBD1 (5 bases). The V end lost 4 bases, the J end lost 7 bases, and 5 bases lay between the germline ends. The germline V gene has CDR1 SGHTA and CDR2 FQGNSA. The CDR3 runs 12 residues. CDR3 nucleotides: TGTGCCAGCAGCTCAGGGAATTCACCCCTCCACTTT. This encodes CASSSGNSPLHF.

This clone appeared a single time. This sequence joins TRBV5-6 and TRBJ1-1; D gene uncertain. The V gene's germline CDR1 is SGHDT and CDR2 YYEEEE. This CDR3 spans 12 amino acids. Trimming removed 2 bases from V and 2 bases from J, with 4 bases in between. CDR3 residues: CASSFTNTEAFF. The CDR3 nucleotides are TGTGCCAGCAGCTTCACCAACACTGAAGCTTTCTTT.

This chain joins TRBV6-5 and TRBJ1-6; 7 positions match TRBD1. This CDR3 comprises 15 residues. The trim removed 2 bases at V and 6 bases at J, leaving 4 bases unmatched. Germline assignment: CDR1 MNHEY and CDR2 SVGAGI. The CDR3 nucleotides read TGTGCCAGCAGTTACACAGGGGTGGTTAATTCACCCCTCCACTTT. Translated, it gives CASSYTGVVNSPLHF.

The chain couples TRBV11-3 to TRBJ2-3, with D unclear. The CDR3 spans 14 residues. V was shortened by 5 bases and J by 1 base, with 10 bases between the two germline ends. Germline CDR1 is SGHNT and CDR2 is YENEEA. The CDR3 reads CASSDTGRTDTQYF. CDR3 nucleotides: TGTGCCAGCAGCGACACCGGCCGCACAGATACGCAGTATTTT.

The gene calls are TRBV10-2 and TRBJ1-1; D possibly corresponds to TRBD1 (6 bases). This CDR3 spans 15 amino acids. From germline, CDR1 is WSHSY and CDR2 SAAADI. With 7 bases removed from V and 4 bases from J, the gap between germline ends came to 19 bases. CDR3 sequence (DNA): TGCGCCAGCACCCGTTCGGAGCAGGGGTCCACTGAAGCTTTCTTT. Its protein product is CASTRSEQGSTEAFF.

This rearrangement joins TRBV30 to TRBJ1-2; maybe TRBD1 (5 bases). The CDR3 runs 15 residues. V was trimmed by 3 bases and J by 0 bases, leaving 14 bases between them. CDR1 is GTSNPN, CDR2 SVGIG, per germline (reference sequence). The CDR3 loop reads CAWSKRGLANYGYTF. For the CDR3, the DNA is TGTGCCTGGAGCAAGAGGGGCCTGGCTAACTATGGCTACACCTTC.